The 27 T cell receptor beta chains below were found in one sample sequenced in a study of blood T cells in healthy people across ages. It was with a sample-barcoded 5' primer and a J-beta primer mix that a second PCR of about 7 to 12 cycles was run. TCRdb reprocessed the 5' RACE reads with MiXCR, giving one entry per CDR3 protein. The sample carries 750,000 to 850,000 distinct CDR3 sequences, roughly 25% recorded once. The same data also went into a second study, on T cells of mothers and their children.

The material sequenced was blood. Source of these receptors: a boy between 10 and 17 years old in good health.

There are a few counts of this clonotype. The J gene is TRBJ1-1, the V gene TRBV7-8, with no clear D. V was pared by 3 bases and J by 0 bases, with 8 bases between. The germline V gene has CDR1 SGHVS and CDR2 FQNEAQ. The CDR3 is made up of 14 amino acids. CDR3 in amino acids: CASSFPEMNTEAFF. The CDR3 DNA sequence: TGTGCCAGCAGCTTCCCCGAAATGAACACTGAAGCTTTCTTT.

This clonotype was seen at least ten times. This chain joins TRBV5-1 and TRBJ2-5; D gene ambiguous. Deletions cut 3 bases from V and 4 bases from J, with 7 bases between. This CDR3 is 12 amino acids long. From germline, CDR1 is SGHRS and CDR2 YFSETQ. The CDR3 nucleotides are TGCGCCAGCAGCTCGGTCGGAGAGACCCAGTACTTC. This translates into CASSSVGETQYF.

The chain uses TRBV7-9 and TRBJ2-4, with TRBD1 matching over 10 bases. Germline CDR1 and CDR2: SEHNR and FQNEAQ (reference sequence). The CDR3 length is 15 residues. The junction had 10 bases not matched to a gene; V was cut back by 5 bases and J by 9 bases. The CDR3 DNA reads TGTGCCAGCAGCACGGGGACAGGGGATCCCTTCATTCAGTACTTC. It translates to CASSTGTGDPFIQYF.

The V gene is TRBV20-1, the J gene TRBJ1-3; a weak D match, TRBD1 (6 bases). In germline, CDR1 is DFQATT, CDR2 SNEGSKA (reference sequence). CDR3 size: 16 residues. V lost 2 bases and J lost 2, with 16 bases in between. Here the CDR3 DNA reads TGCAGTGCTAGAAAGCCGGGACAATCGGCTGGAAACACCATATATTTT. The encoded protein is CSARKPGQSAGNTIYF.

This clonotype was counted between two and nine times. The chain has TRBV4-2 and TRBJ2-5; 15 nucleotides agree with TRBD2. V lost 3 bases to trimming and J lost 4 bases; unmatched junction nucleotides: 3. Germline loops: CDR1 LGHNA, CDR2 YNFKEQ. The length of the CDR3 is 16 residues. The chain's CDR3 is CASSHGTSGGRETQYF. The CDR3 DNA follows: TGTGCCAGCAGCCATGGGACTAGCGGGGGGCGAGAGACCCAGTACTTC.

This chain connects TRBV7-2 to TRBJ1-3, with a weak D call TRBD1 (6 bases). Germline V lookup: CDR1 SGHTA, CDR2 FQGNSA. The CDR3 extends over 16 amino acids. V was pared by 7 bases and J by 4 bases, with 20 bases between. CDR3 bases: TGTGCCAGCATCACTAGGTGGGGGGACACCGGAAACACCATATATTTT. The encoded protein is CASITRWGDTGNTIYF.

The chain combines TRBV5-1 with TRBJ1-2; possibly TRBD1 for D (6 bases). V lost 4 bases and J 7 bases, leaving 17 bases between the germline ends. This CDR3 has 14 amino acids. Germline V CDR1 and CDR2: SGHRS, YFSETQ. DNA of the CDR3: TGCGCCAGCAGCCTTACACAGGGACTAGCTGGCTACACCTTC. Residues: CASSLTQGLAGYTF.

The gene calls are TRBV7-2 and TRBJ2-7; TRBD1 is a possible D gene (6 bases). Germline values: CDR1 SGHTA, CDR2 FQGNSA. CDR3 length: 15 amino acids. Trimming left V 3 bases short and J 5 bases short, with 17 bases between. CDR3 region: CASSFGGTGTNEQYF. The CDR3 DNA reads as TGTGCCAGCAGCTTTGGAGGCACAGGGACCAACGAGCAGTACTTC. The entire variable domain, with the rest obtained from reference TRBV7-2 and TRBJ2-7, is as follows: GAGVSQSPSNKVTEKGKDVELRCDPISGHTALYWYRQSLGQGLEFLIYFQGNSAPDKSGLPSDRFSAERTGGSVSTLTIQRTQQEDSAVYLCASSFGGTGTNEQYFGPGTRLTVT.

The sample holds many counts of this clonotype. The gene calls are TRBV18 and TRBJ2-7, with D uncertain. The ends were cut back, 8 bases at V and 0 bases at J, with 8 bases in the middle. CDR3 size: 12 residues. Germline V gene sequence: CDR1 KGHSH, CDR2 LQKENI. CDR3 in amino acids: CASSPSSYEQYF. CDR3 DNA sequence: TGTGCCAGCAGCCCGAGCTCCTACGAGCAGTACTTC.

The gene calls are TRBV20-1 and TRBJ2-7, with a possible D match to TRBD2 (5 bases). The CDR3 loop spans 14 amino acids. V gave up 0 bases and J gave up 5 bases, with 14 bases separating them. CDR1 is DFQATT and CDR2 is SNEGSKA in the germline V gene (reference sequence). The CDR3 sequence: CSARDGTSPNEQYF. The CDR3 coding sequence is TGCAGTGCTAGAGATGGCACTAGTCCTAACGAGCAGTACTTC.

V gene TRBV7-2 combines with J gene TRBJ2-5, with 7 bases aligning to TRBD2. Gene TRBJ2-7 matches the end of the DNA better, so the J call may be wrong. Germline V gene data show CDR1 as SGHTA and CDR2 as FQGNSA. This CDR3 spans 15 amino acids. The CDR3 region has the DNA TGTGCCAGCAGCATTAGCGGGCCCGCCCCCTACGAGCAGTACTTC. It yields the protein CASSISGPAPYEQYF.

This clonotype was detected a few times. The junction and the germline gene differ at one end; a read error may be behind it. The gene calls are TRBV29-1 and TRBJ2-5, with 7 nucleotides matching TRBD1. Germline CDR1 and CDR2: SQVTM and ANQGSEA. This CDR3 has 13 residues. The CDR3 loop is CSVETGRGEAQYF. CDR3 DNA sequence: TGCAGCGTAGAGACAGGGAGAGGAGAGGCCCAGTACTTC.

Points on this clonotype: Its ends do not fully match the called genes, so a read error is possible. This chain uses TRBV7-7 with TRBJ2-1; the D gene is possibly TRBD2 (5 bases). Per germline, CDR1 SSHAT and CDR2 FNYEAQ (reference sequence). The CDR3 spans 14 residues. CDR3 sequence (DNA): TGTGCTAGCAGCTTAGCCCCCGGGAAGGGTGAGCAGTTCTTC. Protein sequence: CASSLAPGKGEQFF. The full variable domain, completed using reference TRBV7-7 and TRBJ2-1, is GAGVSQSPRYKVTKRGQDVTLRCDPISSHATLYWYQQALGQGPEFLTYFNYEAQPDKSGLPSDRFSAERPEGSISTLTIQRTEQRDSAMYRCASSLAPGKGEQFFGPGTRLTVL.

The chain combines TRBV4-3 with TRBJ2-3; D might be TRBD1 or TRBD2, each matching 5 bases. Germline V gene lookup returns CDR1 LGHNA and CDR2 YSLEER. The CDR3 consists of 14 residues. Trimming pared 4 bases from V and 6 bases from J, leaving 14 bases between. Here the CDR3 reads CASSRGSGRDTQYF. The DNA for the CDR3 is TGCGCCAGCAGCCGGGGGTCGGGCAGGGATACGCAGTATTTT.

This clonotype has just a few counts. The chain employs TRBV7-9 and TRBJ1-3; D call uncertain. Trimming took off 2 bases at V and 0 bases at J, with 11 bases between the two ends. The CDR3 length is 16 residues. Germline values: CDR1 SEHNR, CDR2 FQNEAQ (reference sequence). The CDR3 reads CASSLSLGPSGNTIYF. The CDR3 DNA is TGTGCCAGCAGCTTATCCTTAGGCCCCTCTGGAAACACCATATATTTT. The entire variable domain, with the rest obtained from reference TRBV7-9 and TRBJ1-3, is as follows: DTGVSQNPRHKITKRGQNVTFRCDPISEHNRLYWYRQTLGQGPEFLTYFQNEAQLEKSRLLSDRFSAERPKGSFSTLEIQRTEQGDSAMYLCASSLSLGPSGNTIYFGEGSWLTVV.

This clonotype was found many times. V usage is TRBV29-1 and J usage is TRBJ2-1; 7 nucleotides align to TRBD2. After removal of 2 bases from V and 4 bases from J, the junction contained 2 bases not matched to a gene. This CDR3 is 13 amino acids long. Germline V gene sequence: CDR1 SQVTM, CDR2 ANQGSEA. The CDR3 protein is CSVELAEYNEQFF. CDR3 bases: TGCAGCGTTGAACTAGCGGAATACAATGAGCAGTTCTTC.

This clonotype was seen more than once but under ten times. This sequence joins TRBV2 and TRBJ2-4; possibly TRBD1 or TRBD2 for D (5 bases each). In germline, CDR1 is SNHLY, CDR2 FYNNEI. The CDR3 has 14 amino acids. V was clipped by 6 bases and J by 0 bases, with 9 bases between them. The CDR3: CASRRGEAKNIQYF. CDR3 coding DNA: TGTGCCAGCAGGAGAGGGGAAGCCAAAAACATTCAGTACTTC.

The chain links TRBV20-1 to TRBJ2-7, with TRBD2 identical over 12 bases. CDR3 length equals 15 residues. The germline V gene has CDR1 DFQATT and CDR2 SNEGSKA (reference sequence). V lost 8 bases, J lost 7 bases, and 15 bases stayed unmatched. CDR3 coding DNA: TGCAGTCCATTCCGGACTAGCGGGGCTCAAGGGGAGCAGTACTTC. Its translation is CSPFRTSGAQGEQYF.

This clonotype was picked up many times. This chain connects TRBV29-1 to TRBJ2-1; possible D gene TRBD2, 6 bases. The V gene's germline CDR1 is SQVTM and CDR2 ANQGSEA. This CDR3 region has 11 residues. The germline V and J ends were trimmed by 7 bases and 5 bases, with 9 bases remaining between them. CDR3 coding DNA: TGCAGCGGACGACTAGACAATGAGCAGTTCTTC. This gives the protein CSGRLDNEQFF.

For the CDR3, the DNA is TGTGCCAGCAGTTTAGAGTTGATAAGGGCTATCAGCGCCCAGCATTTT. Translated: CASSLELIRAISAQHF. The genes are TRBV28 and TRBJ1-5; D uncertain. Looked up from germline, CDR1 is MDHEN and CDR2 is SYDVKM. V was clipped by 2 bases and J by 11 bases, with 22 bases between them. The CDR3 extends over 16 amino acids.

This clonotype has just a few counts. The chain links TRBV7-9 to TRBJ2-7, with D perhaps TRBD1 (5 bases). The CDR3 has 14 residues. Trimming removed 1 base from V and 3 bases from J, with 10 bases in between. Germline V CDR1 and CDR2: SEHNR, FQNEAQ (reference sequence). CDR3 bases: TGTGCCAGCAGCTTAGGCGGACACAACTACGAGCAGTACTTC. Its protein product is CASSLGGHNYEQYF.

This clonotype showed up many times. The CDR3 reads CASSLSGTSGANVLTF. CDR3 sequence (DNA): TGTGCCAGCAGTTTGAGCGGGACATCTGGGGCCAACGTCCTGACTTTC. The V gene is TRBV12-3 or TRBV12-4, the J gene TRBJ2-6; tentative D call: TRBD2 (7 bases). Trimming removed 3 bases from V and 1 base from J, with 10 bases in between. This CDR3 is built from 16 residues.

This clonotype has a handful of counts. The V and J genes are TRBV24-1 and TRBJ2-1; TRBD2 is a possible D gene (5 bases). The CDR3 consists of 11 residues. The germline CDR1 and CDR2 sequences are KGHDR and SFDVKD. Trimming stripped 10 bases from V and 7 bases from J, with 10 bases between. CDR3 sequence: CATGAWNEQFF. CDR3 nucleotides: TGTGCCACGGGAGCCTGGAATGAGCAGTTCTTC.

This clonotype was found once. CDR3 nucleotide sequence: TGTGCCAGCACCCGGACAGGGTCCTCTGGGGCCAACGTCCTGACTTTC. As protein: CASTRTGSSGANVLTF. The chain combines TRBV6-2 or TRBV6-3 with TRBJ2-6; 8 bases map to TRBD1. V dropped 7 bases and J dropped 0; count of bases not matched to a gene: 5. Germline CDR1 MNHEY, CDR2 SVGEGT. This CDR3 region has 16 residues.

This clonotype was detected only a few times. J is TRBJ2-5 and V is TRBV5-1, with TRBD2 matching over 10 bases. Near its end, the DNA agrees better with TRBJ2-7, so the J call may be wrong. This CDR3 is 16 amino acids long. Germline values: CDR1 SGHRS, CDR2 YFSETQ. The CDR3 coding sequence is TGCGCCAGCAGCTTGGATTGGACTAGCGGCCCCTACGAGCAGTACTTC. As protein: CASSLDWTSGPYEQYF.

The rearrangement uses TRBV29-1 and TRBJ2-1; no firm D call. The J call may be incorrect, as the DNA end agrees better with TRBJ2-7. Germline CDR1 is SQVTM and CDR2 is ANQGSEA. This CDR3 region has 13 residues. The CDR3 DNA follows: TGCAGCGTTGAATACCCCAGGTCCTACGAGCAGTACTTC. Amino acid sequence: CSVEYPRSYEQYF.

This clonotype was counted a few times. Here the CDR3 reads CASSPEYRSYYEQYF. CDR3 nucleotide sequence: TGTGCCAGCAGCCCCGAATATCGGAGCTACTACGAGCAGTACTTC. This chain uses TRBV7-2 with TRBJ2-7, with D unresolved. V was clipped by 5 bases and J by 3 bases, with 17 bases between them. The CDR3 covers 15 residues. From germline, CDR1 is SGHTA and CDR2 FQGNSA.